This TCR beta chain was captured by sequencing in a study of molecular identifiers for immune sequencing clone quantification (dated by TCRdb to the late 2010s). Some background on the complete study: For a replicate experiment, RNA from about 21,000 or 97,000 naive CD8 T cells was divided into five aliquots, of which four were sequenced. This methods study used CD8 T cells to benchmark TCR RNA copy counting and molecular-identifier clustering-based TCR repertoire sequencing (MIDCIRS).

Libraries were prepared through PCR. Sequencing took place on an Illumina HiSeq 4000. Bulk TCR libraries were generated as previously described, with the TCR primers listed in Table S5 used. The Qiagen AllPrep DNA/RNA kit was used to purify total RNA. Reads from multiple sequencing runs of the same library were pooled before analysis. As for the authors' bioinformatics: Reads were retained only if the reads had an exact TCR constant sequence, and the retained reads were trimmed to 150 nt and grouped according to their 12-nt molecular barcodes. Within each barcode group, reads were sub-clustered at a 15% Levenshtein threshold, and quality-weighted consensus sequences were built per RNA molecule. Non-functional sequences were removed, as were lower-count sequences one edit away from another. Based on fitting two negative binomial distributions, any barcode sub-cluster with under 20% of the maximum read count was discarded. TCRdb reprocessing: public reads trimmed at Q25 with fastp, clones called with MiXCR, in-frame beta chains kept. Rows with a matching CDR3 protein are joined into one entry that keeps the most common DNA and genes. It is TCRdb's table, rather than the study itself, that gives the V and J calls and clone size. This sample gives roughly 320,000 distinct CDR3 sequences in total; about a fifth of them show up just once. The ten largest clones add up to over 0.7% of the sample.

Ten or more counts support this clonotype. Which antigen it targets is not known. No much larger clonotype is one base removed from it; base qualities were not supplied. Relative to germline, V is 5 bases shorter and J is 3 bases shorter, with 10 bases between their ends. CDR1 MNHEY and CDR2 SMNVEV were looked up in the germline V gene (reference sequence). The CDR3, cysteine through phenylalanine, is 13 amino acids long. Just the 39-base CDR3 DNA is kept, in frame starting at base 1. The research as a whole found: Highly expanded clone sizes could be underestimated if identical TCR molecules share a barcode. Spiked-in Jurkat TCR RNA (around nine copies' worth), which is not part of the donor repertoire, was contained in the naive libraries. Modeling gave 3 to 3.5 recovered TCR RNA copies per cell versus 9.5 to 10 by digital PCR, implying roughly 30% capture efficiency. When barcode sub-clustering was omitted, TCR diversity was inflated by chimeric consensus sequences, with chimeras reaching as high as 47%. Clones above 20 RNA copies held over 99% of molecules in CMV-specific effector cells but under 1% in naive cells. Even against a background of some 920,000 naive CD8 T cells, spiked-in Jurkat TCR RNA amounting to a single cell's worth was reported to be detectable.

Naive CD8 T cell libraries were made from about 20,000 to 1,000,000 sorted cells using 10%, 30% or 50% of purified RNA. On a BD FACSAria II, naive CD8 T cells were FACS-sorted as CD8+CD4-CCR7+CD45RA+ and collected into RLT Plus buffer. To test detection sensitivity, Jurkat RNA equal to ten TCR copies was added to samples of about 20,000-1,100,000 naive CD8 T cells. Enrichment of CD8 T cells was done with RosetteSep CD8+ T Cell Enrichment Cocktail plus Ficoll-Paque, and ACK red cell lysis came afterward. The TCR originated in a human donor in good health. Some libraries in this study had Jurkat cell RNA spiked in. The specimen sequenced was naive CD8+ T cells from blood, with Jurkat cell RNA spiked in. The cell subset or site label of this sample denotes: FACS-sorted CD8+CD4-CCR7+CD45RA+ naive T cells. The rearrangement joined TRBV27 to TRBJ1-1; the D gene is unclear. The CDR3: CASSPQRDTEAFF. In nucleotides, the sequence is TGTGCCAGCAGTCCCCAGAGGGACACTGAAGCTTTCTTT.